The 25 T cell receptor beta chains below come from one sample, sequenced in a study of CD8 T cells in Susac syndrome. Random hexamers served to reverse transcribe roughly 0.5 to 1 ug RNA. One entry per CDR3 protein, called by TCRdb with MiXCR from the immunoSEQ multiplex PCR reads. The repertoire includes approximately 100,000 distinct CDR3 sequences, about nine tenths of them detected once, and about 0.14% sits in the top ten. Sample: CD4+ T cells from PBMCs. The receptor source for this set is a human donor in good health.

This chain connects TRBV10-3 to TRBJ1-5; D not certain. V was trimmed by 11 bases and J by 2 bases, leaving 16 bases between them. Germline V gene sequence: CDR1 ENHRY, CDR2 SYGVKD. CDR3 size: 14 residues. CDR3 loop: CASAPSEGNQPQHF. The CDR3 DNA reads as TGTGCCTCCGCGCCGTCGGAGGGCAATCAGCCCCAGCATTTT.

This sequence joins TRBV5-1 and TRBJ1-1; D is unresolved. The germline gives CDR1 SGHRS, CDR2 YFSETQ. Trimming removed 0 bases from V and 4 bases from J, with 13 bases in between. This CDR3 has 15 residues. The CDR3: CASSLGEGWSTEAFF. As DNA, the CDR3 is TGCGCCAGCAGCTTGGGGGAGGGTTGGAGCACTGAAGCTTTCTTT.

CDR3 sequence (DNA): TGTGCCAGCAGTAAGACTAGCGGACGTCTCTACAATGAGCAGTTCTTC. Its translation is CASSKTSGRLYNEQFF. V gene TRBV12-3 or TRBV12-4 combines with J gene TRBJ2-1; TRBD2 matches at 9 bases. The CDR3 loop spans 16 amino acids. Trimming at V came to 5 bases and at J to 3 bases, leaving 8 bases not matched to a gene.

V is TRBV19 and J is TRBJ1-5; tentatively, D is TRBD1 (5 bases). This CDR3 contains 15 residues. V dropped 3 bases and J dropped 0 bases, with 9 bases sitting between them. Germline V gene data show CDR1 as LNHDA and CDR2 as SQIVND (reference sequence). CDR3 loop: CASSIDRNSNQPQHF. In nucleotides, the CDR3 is TGTGCCAGTAGTATCGACAGAAATAGCAATCAGCCCCAGCATTTT.

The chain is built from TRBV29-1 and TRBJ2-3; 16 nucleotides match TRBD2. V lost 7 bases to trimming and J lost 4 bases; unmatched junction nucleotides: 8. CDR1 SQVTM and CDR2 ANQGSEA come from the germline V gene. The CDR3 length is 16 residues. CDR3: CSGTGLAGGRADTQYF. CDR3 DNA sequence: TGCAGCGGAACGGGACTAGCGGGGGGGCGTGCAGATACGCAGTATTTT.

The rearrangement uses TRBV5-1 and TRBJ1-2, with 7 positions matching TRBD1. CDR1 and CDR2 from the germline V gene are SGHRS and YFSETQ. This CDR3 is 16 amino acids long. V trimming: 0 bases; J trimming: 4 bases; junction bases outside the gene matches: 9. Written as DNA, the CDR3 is TGCGCCAGCAGCTTGGAAACAGGGGCGTACACCTATGGCTACACCTTC. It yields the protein CASSLETGAYTYGYTF.

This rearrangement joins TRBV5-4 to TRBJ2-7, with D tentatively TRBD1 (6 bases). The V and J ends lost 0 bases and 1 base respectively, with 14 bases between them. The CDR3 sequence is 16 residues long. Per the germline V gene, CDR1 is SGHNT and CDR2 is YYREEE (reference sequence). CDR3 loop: CASSLGARGSSYEQYF. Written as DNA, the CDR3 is TGTGCCAGCAGCTTGGGCGCCAGGGGTTCATCCTACGAGCAGTACTTC. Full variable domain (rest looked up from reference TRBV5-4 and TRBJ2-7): ETGVTQSPTHLIKTRGQQVTLRCSSQSGHNTVSWYQQALGQGPQFIFQYYREEENGRGNFPPRFSGLQFPNYSSELNVNALELDDSALYLCASSLGARGSSYEQYFGPGTRLTVT.

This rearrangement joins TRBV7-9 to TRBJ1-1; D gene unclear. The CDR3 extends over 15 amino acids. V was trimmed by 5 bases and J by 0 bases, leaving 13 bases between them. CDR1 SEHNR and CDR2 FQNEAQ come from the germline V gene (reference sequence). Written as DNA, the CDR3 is TGTGCCAGCAGCCCGAGCGGGAGTATGAACACTGAAGCTTTCTTT. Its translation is CASSPSGSMNTEAFF.

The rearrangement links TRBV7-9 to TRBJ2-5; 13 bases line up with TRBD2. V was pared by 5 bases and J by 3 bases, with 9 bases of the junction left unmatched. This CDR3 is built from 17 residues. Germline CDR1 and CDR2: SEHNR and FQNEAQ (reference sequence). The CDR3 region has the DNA TGTGCCAGCAGCCTACTCCCCGGACTAGCGGGAGAAGAGACCCAGTACTTC. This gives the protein CASSLLPGLAGEETQYF.

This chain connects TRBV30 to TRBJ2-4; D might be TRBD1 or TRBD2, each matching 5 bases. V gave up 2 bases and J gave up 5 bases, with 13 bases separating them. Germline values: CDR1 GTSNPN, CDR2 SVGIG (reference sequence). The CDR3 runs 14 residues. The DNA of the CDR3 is TGTGCCTGGAGTCCGACCGGGACCGAAAACATTCAGTACTTC. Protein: CAWSPTGTENIQYF.

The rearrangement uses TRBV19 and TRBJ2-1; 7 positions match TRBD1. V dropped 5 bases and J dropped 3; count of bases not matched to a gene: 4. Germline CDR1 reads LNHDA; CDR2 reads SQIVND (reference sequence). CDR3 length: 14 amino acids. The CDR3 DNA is TGTGCCAGTAGTGATCCAGGGGGCTACAATGAGCAGTTCTTC. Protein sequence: CASSDPGGYNEQFF. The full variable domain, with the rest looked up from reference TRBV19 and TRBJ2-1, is DGGITQSPKYLFRKEGQNVTLSCEQNLNHDAMYWYRQDPGQGLRLIYYSQIVNDFQKGDIAEGYSVSREKKESFPLTVTSAQKNPTAFYLCASSDPGGYNEQFFGPGTRLTVL.

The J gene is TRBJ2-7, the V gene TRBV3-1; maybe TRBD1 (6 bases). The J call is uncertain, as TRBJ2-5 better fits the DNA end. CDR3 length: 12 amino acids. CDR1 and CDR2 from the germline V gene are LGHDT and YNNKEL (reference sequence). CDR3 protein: CASSQPDRTQYF. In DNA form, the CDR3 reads TGTGCCAGCAGCCAACCGGACAGGACCCAGTACTTC.

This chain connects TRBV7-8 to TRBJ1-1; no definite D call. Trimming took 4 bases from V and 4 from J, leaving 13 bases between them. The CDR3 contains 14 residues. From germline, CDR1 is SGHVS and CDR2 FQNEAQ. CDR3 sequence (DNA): TGTGCCAGCAGCTCTCGTGGGTGGCTCACTGAAGCTTTCTTT. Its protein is CASSSRGWLTEAFF.

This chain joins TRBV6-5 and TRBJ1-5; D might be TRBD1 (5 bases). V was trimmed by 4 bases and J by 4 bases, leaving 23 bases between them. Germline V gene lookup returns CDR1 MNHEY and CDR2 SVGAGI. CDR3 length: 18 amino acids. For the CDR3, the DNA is TGTGCCAGCAGTTGCCCCTCCCGGACATCCCCCGCAAATCAGCCCCAGCATTTT. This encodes CASSCPSRTSPANQPQHF.

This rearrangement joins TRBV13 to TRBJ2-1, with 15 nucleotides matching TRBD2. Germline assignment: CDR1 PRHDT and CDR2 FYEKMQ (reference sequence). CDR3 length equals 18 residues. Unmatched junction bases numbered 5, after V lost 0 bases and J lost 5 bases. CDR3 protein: CASSLGGTSGRINNEQFF. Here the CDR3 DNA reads TGTGCCAGCAGCTTAGGGGGGACTAGCGGGAGGATTAACAATGAGCAGTTCTTC.

The CDR3 DNA sequence: TGTGCCAGCAGCTTAGGAAGTTACAGGGGGCGAGCCAAAAACATTCAGTACTTC. Amino acid sequence: CASSLGSYRGRAKNIQYF. V usage is TRBV7-2 and J usage is TRBJ2-4; 9 nucleotides align to TRBD1. Germline V CDR1 and CDR2: SGHTA, FQGNSA. V dropped 1 base and J dropped 0; count of bases not matched to a gene: 7. The CDR3 spans 18 residues.

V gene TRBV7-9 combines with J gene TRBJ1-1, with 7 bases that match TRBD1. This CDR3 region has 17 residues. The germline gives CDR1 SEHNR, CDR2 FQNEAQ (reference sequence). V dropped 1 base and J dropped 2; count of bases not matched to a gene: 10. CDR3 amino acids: CASSLGVGQRLNTEAFF. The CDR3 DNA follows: TGTGCCAGCAGCTTAGGGGTGGGACAGCGACTTAACACTGAAGCTTTCTTT.

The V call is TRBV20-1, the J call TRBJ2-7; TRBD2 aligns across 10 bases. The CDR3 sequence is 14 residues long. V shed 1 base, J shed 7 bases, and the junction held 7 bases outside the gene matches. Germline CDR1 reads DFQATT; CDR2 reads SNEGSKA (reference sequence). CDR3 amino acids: CSARGRAGGREQYF. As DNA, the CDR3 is TGCAGTGCTAGAGGTCGAGCGGGAGGGCGGGAGCAGTACTTC.

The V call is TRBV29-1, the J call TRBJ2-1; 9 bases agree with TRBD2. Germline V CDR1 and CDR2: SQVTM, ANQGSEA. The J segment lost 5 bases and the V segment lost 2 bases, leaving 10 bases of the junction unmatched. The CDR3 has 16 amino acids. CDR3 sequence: CSVELAGRRLDNEQFF. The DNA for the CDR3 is TGCAGCGTTGAACTAGCGGGACGTCGGCTCGACAATGAGCAGTTCTTC.

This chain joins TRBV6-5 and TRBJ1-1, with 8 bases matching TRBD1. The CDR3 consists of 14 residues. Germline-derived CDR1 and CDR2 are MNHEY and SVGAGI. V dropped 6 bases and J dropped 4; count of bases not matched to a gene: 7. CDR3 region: CASRVTGAPTEAFF. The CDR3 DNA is TGTGCCAGCAGGGTGACAGGGGCCCCCACTGAAGCTTTCTTT.

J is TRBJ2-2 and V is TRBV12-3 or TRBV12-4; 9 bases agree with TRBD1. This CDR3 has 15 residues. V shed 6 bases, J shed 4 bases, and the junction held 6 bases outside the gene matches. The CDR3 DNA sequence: TGTGCCAGCAGCCGGGGACAGGGTGGCACCGGGGAGCTGTTTTTT. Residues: CASSRGQGGTGELFF.

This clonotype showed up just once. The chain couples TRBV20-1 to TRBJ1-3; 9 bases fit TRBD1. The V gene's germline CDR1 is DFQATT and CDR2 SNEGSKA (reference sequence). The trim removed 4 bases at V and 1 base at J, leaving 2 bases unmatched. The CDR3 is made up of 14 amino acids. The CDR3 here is CSATGTGSGNTIYF. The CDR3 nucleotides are TGCAGTGCTACCGGGACAGGGTCTGGAAACACCATATATTTT.

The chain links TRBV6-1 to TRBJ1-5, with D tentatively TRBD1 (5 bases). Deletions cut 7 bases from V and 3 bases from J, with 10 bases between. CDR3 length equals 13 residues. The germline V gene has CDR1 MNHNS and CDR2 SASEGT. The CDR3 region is CASKEGNNQPQHF. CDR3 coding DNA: TGTGCCAGCAAGGAGGGGAACAATCAGCCCCAGCATTTT.

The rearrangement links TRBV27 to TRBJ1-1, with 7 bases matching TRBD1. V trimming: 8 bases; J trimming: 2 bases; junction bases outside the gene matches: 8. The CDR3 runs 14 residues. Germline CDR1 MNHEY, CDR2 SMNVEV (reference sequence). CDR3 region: CASCPRDSNTEAFF. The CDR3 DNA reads TGTGCCAGCTGCCCTCGGGACAGTAACACTGAAGCTTTCTTT.

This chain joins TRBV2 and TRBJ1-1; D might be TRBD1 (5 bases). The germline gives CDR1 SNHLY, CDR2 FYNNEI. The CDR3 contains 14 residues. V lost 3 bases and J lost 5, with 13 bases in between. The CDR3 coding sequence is TGTGCCAGCAGTGAGGGGCCGCTGGGGACTGAAGCTTTCTTT. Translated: CASSEGPLGTEAFF.